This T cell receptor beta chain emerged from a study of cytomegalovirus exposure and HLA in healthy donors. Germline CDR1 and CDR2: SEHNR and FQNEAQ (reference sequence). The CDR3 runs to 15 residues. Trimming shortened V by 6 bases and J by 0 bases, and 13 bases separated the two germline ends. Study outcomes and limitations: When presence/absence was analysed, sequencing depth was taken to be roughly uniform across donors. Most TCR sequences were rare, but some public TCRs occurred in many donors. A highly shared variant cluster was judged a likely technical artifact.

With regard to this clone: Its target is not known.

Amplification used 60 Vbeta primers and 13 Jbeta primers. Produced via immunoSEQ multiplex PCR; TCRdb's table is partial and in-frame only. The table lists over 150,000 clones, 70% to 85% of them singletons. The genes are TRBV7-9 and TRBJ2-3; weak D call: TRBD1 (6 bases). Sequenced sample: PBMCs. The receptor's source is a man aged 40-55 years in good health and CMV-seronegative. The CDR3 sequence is CASRLTGTSTDTQYF. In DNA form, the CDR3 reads TGTGCCAGCAGGTTGACAGGAACTAGCACAGATACGCAGTATTTT.